This entry describes one T cell receptor beta chain. The antigen it binds to is not known. This entry belongs to a study of CXCR3-negative and CXCR3-positive naive CD8 T cells (dated by TCRdb to between 2017 and 2020). About the full investigation: Roughly 150 million TRB reads were obtained in total, roughly 1.5 +/- 0.3 million reads per library. The diversity and physicochemical repertoire analyses included about a dozen donors pooled from two independent experiments. Naive subsets from about five donors and memory cells from 3 donors were included in the TRBV-TRBJ cluster analysis. The paper's findings and limits, for the study overall: CXCR3 expression partially decreased after cryopreservation, so most assays used freshly isolated PBMCs. Within the same donor, TRBV-TRBJ usage looked similar between naive CXCR3-negative and CXCR3-positive cells, but memory cells had distinct patterns. Both naive subsets had comparably high repertoire diversity, while memory CD8+ T cells had much lower repertoire diversity. TRB CDR3s from CXCR3-positive naive cells showed higher hydrophobicity (lower Kidera factor 4), lower energy, and higher strength and volume indices than CXCR3-negative naive cells. Because surface CD5, which is linked to self-reactivity in mice, was comparable between the naive subsets, TCR interaction strength was also inferred from TRB CDR3 physicochemical properties.

Each CD8+ T cell subset was flow-sorted in triplicate, and 300,000 to 350,000 cells per subset were placed directly into RLT lysis buffer. To keep memory contaminants out, a stringent definition of naive CD8+ T cells was applied: CD45RO-CCR7+CD27+CD95-. Peripheral blood mononuclear cells were isolated from buffy coats by standard density gradient centrifugation. Naive CXCR3-negative and CXCR3-positive CD8+ T cells were flow-sorted using a FACSAria III. An RNeasy Mini Kit was used to extract total RNA from the sorted cells. The data were produced on a NextSeq 550. The Human TCR Profiling Kit (MiLaboratory) was used to make UMI-labeled 5' RACE TRB cDNA libraries. The full amount of extracted RNA was used for cDNA synthesis, and the full amount of resulting cDNA was used for PCR amplification. Libraries were prepared in parallel with an identical number of PCR cycles. From the authors' description of their analysis: MIGEC and MiXCR extracted about 50,000 +/- 9,200 unique UMI-labeled TRB cDNA molecules per library, requiring at least two reads per UMI. On average, around 40,000 +/- 10,000 functional in-frame TRB CDR3 nucleotide clonotypes lacking stop codons were found per library. After downsampling to 5000 UMI-labeled TRB molecules per sample, diversity metrics, including normalized Shannon-Wiener and Chao1, were computed in VDJtools. For the central five CDR3 residues, VDJtools calculated physicochemical properties weighted by clonotype size, namely interaction energy, strength, volume and Kidera factor 4. Following TCRdb reprocessing, every CDR3 protein sequence forms one entry, and DNA is not provided. The V and J calls, along with clone size, are taken from TCRdb and not from the paper's own processing. The sample's records list more than 80,000 distinct CDR3 sequences. Jointly, the top ten make up less than 0.85% of the sample.

The CDR3 goes from the cysteine to the phenylalanine over 19 residues. No DNA is given. Looking up the germline V gene yields CDR1 LGHNA and CDR2 YNFKEQ. The clonotype comes from a human donor in good health. Some clones in this sample may be carry-over from other donors' samples. The chain is assembled from TRBV4-2 and TRBJ1-5. Sample: naive CXCR3+ CD8+ T cells from blood. According to the study, the label for this sample's cell subset or site signals: CD45RO-CCR7+CD27+CD95- naive CD8+ T cells expressing CXCR3 (TNR3+). The CDR3 amino acid sequence is: CASSQALLTLDGGNQPQHF.